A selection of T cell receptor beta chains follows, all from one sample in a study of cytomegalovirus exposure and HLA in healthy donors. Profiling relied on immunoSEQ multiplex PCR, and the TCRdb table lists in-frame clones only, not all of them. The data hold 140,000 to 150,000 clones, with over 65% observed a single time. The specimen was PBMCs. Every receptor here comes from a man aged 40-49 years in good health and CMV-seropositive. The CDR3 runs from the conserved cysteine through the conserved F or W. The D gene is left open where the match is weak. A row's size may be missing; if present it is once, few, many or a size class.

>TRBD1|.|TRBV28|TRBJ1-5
CASSFGTGNQPQHF
TGTGCCAGCAGTTTCGGGACAGGGAATCAGCCCCAGCATTTT
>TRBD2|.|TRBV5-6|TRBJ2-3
CASSRQPGLAADTQYF
TGTGCCAGCAGTCGCCAACCGGGACTAGCGGCTGATACGCAGTATTTT
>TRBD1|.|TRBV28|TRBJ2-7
CASSLTGVLSSYEQYF
TGTGCCAGCAGTCTAACAGGGGTACTCAGCTCCTACGAGCAGTACTTC
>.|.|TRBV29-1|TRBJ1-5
CSVGRGQGGDSNQPQHF
TGCAGCGTAGGGAGGGGTCAGGGTGGGGATAGCAATCAGCCCCAGCATTTT
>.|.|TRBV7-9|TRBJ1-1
CASSLLQGTFF
TGTGCCAGCAGCTTATTGCAGGGAACTTTCTTT
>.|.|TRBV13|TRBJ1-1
CASSFFQEAFF
TGTGCCAGCAGCTTTTTTCAGGAAGCTTTCTTT
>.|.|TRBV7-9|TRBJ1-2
CASSLRTFYGYTF
TGTGCCAGCAGCTTACGTACATTCTATGGCTACACCTTC
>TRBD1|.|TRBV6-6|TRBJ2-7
CASSQSSRDSSYEQYF
TGTGCCAGCAGTCAGTCTAGCAGGGACAGTTCCTACGAGCAGTACTTC
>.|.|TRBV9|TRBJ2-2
CASSTGTLNTGELFF
TGTGCCAGCAGCACCGGGACTCTTAACACCGGGGAGCTGTTTTTT
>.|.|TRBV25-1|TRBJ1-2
CASSESGRAYGYTF
TGTGCCAGCAGTGAATCGGGCAGGGCATATGGCTACACCTTC
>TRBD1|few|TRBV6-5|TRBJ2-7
CASSYTPGQGAYEQYF
TGTGCCAGCAGTTACACCCCGGGACAGGGTGCCTACGAGCAGTACTTC
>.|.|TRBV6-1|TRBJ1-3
CASSPPGGSGNTIYF
TGTGCCAGCAGCCCACCGGGGGGCTCTGGAAACACCATATATTTT
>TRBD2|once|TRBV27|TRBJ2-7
CAGGGLSYEQYF
TGTGCCGGGGGGGGATTATCCTACGAGCAGTACTTC
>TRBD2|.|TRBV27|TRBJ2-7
CASSLTSAVYEQYF
TGTGCCAGCAGTTTGACTAGCGCTGTCTACGAGCAGTACTTC
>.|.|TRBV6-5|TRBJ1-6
CASSYSILTGDSPLHF
TGTGCCAGCAGTTACTCCATATTAACGGGGGATTCACCCCTCCACTTT
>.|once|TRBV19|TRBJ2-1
CASSTSASSYNEQFF
TGTGCCAGTAGTACTTCGGCTAGCTCCTACAATGAGCAGTTCTTC
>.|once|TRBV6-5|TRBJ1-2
CASSYTAGVKYGYTF
TGTGCCAGCAGTTACACGGCAGGGGTAAAGTATGGCTACACCTTC
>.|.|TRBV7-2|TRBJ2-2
CASSLSGPRPGELFF
TGTGCCAGCAGCTTATCAGGGCCCCGCCCCGGGGAGCTGTTTTTT
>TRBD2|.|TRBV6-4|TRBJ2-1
CASSDSLAGYNEQFF
TGTGCCAGCAGTGACTCACTAGCGGGGTACAATGAGCAGTTCTTC
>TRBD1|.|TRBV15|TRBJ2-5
CATSRATGEKETQYF
TGTGCCACCAGCAGAGCGACAGGGGAGAAAGAGACCCAGTACTTC
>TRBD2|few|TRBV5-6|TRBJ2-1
CASSRSGTSGRGFF
TGTGCCAGCAGCCGATCGGGGACTAGCGGGAGAGGGTTCTTC
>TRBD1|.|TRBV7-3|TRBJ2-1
CASSPGQGRTYNEQFF
TGTGCCAGCAGCCCTGGACAGGGGAGAACCTACAATGAGCAGTTCTTC
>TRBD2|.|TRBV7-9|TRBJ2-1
CASSSRLAGARFDEQFF
TGTGCCAGCAGCTCCAGACTAGCGGGAGCCCGGTTCGATGAGCAGTTCTTC
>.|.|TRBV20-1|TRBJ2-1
CSANAYNEQFF
TGCAGTGCCAATGCCTACAATGAGCAGTTCTTC